The sequence of this T cell receptor beta chain was determined in a study of cytomegalovirus exposure and HLA in healthy donors. Whereas donors were nominally healthy upon sampling, unrecorded immune exposures were probable. In the case of this clone: Other DNA sequences in the same sample also yield this CDR3.

Primers for the PCR totalled 60 Vbeta and 13 Jbeta. Profiling relied on immunoSEQ multiplex PCR, and the TCRdb table lists in-frame clones only, not all of them. This sample has 95,000 to 100,000 clones; under 80% occur once, and the top ten carry 1.8%. This CDR3 has 11 amino acids. Per the germline V gene, CDR1 is SGHRS and CDR2 is YFSETQ. V lost 3 bases and J 5 bases, leaving 5 bases between the germline ends. The sequence was collected from a male donor in good health and CMV-seronegative. This sequence joins TRBV5-1 and TRBJ2-5; D gene ambiguous. The sample comprised PBMCs. The CDR3 bases are TGCGCCAGCAGCTGGCGGGAGACCCAGTACTTC. It yields the protein CASSWRETQYF.